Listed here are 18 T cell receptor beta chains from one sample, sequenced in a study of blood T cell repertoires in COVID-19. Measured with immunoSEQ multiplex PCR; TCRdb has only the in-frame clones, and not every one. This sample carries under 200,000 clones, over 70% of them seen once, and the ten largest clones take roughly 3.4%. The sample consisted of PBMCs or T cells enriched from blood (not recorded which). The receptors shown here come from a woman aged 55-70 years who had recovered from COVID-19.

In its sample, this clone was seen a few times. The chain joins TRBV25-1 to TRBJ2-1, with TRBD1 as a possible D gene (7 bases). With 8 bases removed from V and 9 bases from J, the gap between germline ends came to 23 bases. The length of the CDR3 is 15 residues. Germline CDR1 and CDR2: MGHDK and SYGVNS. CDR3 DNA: TGTGCCAGCTCGGCGTGGCAGGGGGGATTGGCTGAGCAGTTCTTC. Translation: CASSAWQGGLAEQFF.

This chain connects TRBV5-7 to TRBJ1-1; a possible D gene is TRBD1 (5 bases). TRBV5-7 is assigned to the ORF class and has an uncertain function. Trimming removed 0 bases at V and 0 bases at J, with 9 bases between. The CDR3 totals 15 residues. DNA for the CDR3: TGTGCCAGCAGCTTGGGGCGGGGGGTGAACACTGAAGCTTTCTTT. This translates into CASSLGRGVNTEAFF.

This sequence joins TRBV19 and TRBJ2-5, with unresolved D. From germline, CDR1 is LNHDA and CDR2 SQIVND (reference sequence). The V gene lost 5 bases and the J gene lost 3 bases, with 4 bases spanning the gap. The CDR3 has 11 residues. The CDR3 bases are TGTGCCAGTAGTGTTAAAGAGACCCAGTACTTC. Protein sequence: CASSVKETQYF.

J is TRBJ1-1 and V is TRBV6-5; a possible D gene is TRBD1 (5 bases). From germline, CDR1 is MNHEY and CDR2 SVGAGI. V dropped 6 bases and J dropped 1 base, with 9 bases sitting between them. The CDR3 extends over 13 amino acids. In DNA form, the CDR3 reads TGTGCCAGCAGACCAGGGCCGAACACTGAAGCTTTCTTT. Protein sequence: CASRPGPNTEAFF.

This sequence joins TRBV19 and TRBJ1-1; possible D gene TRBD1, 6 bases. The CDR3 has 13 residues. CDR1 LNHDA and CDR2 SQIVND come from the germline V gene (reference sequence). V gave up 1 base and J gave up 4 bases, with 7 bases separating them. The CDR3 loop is CASSIAGATEAFF. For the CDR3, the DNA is TGTGCCAGTAGTATAGCAGGGGCCACTGAAGCTTTCTTT.

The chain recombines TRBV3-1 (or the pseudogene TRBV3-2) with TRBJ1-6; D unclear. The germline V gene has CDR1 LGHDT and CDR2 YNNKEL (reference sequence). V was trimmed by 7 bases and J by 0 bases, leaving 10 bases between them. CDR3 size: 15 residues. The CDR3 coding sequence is TGTGCCAGCACCCGTTCGAGCTCCTATAATTCACCCCTCCACTTT. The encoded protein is CASTRSSSYNSPLHF.

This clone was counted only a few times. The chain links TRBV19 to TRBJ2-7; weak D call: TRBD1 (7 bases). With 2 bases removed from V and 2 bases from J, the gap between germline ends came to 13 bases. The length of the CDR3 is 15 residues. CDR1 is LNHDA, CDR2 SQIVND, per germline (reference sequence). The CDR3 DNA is TGTGCCAGTAGTATACAGGGGGGTAAAACCTACGAGCAGTACTTC. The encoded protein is CASSIQGGKTYEQYF.

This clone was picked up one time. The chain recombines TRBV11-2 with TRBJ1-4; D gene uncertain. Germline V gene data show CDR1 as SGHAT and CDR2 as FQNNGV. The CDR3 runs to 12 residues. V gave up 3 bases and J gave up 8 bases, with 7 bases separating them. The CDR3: CASSFVGEKLFF. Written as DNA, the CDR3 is TGTGCCAGCAGCTTTGTCGGGGAAAAACTGTTTTTT.

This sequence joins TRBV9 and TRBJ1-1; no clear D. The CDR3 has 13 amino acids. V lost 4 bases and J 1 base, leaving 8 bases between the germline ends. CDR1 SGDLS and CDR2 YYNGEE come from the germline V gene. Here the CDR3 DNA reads TGTGCCAGCAGCATCGGAGGGAACACTGAAGCTTTCTTT. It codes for CASSIGGNTEAFF. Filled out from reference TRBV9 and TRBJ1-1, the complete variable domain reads DSGVTQTPKHLITATGQRVTLRCSPRSGDLSVYWYQQSLDQGLQFLIQYYNGEERAKGNILERFSAQQFPDLHSELNLSSLELGDSALYFCASSIGGNTEAFFGQGTRLTVV.

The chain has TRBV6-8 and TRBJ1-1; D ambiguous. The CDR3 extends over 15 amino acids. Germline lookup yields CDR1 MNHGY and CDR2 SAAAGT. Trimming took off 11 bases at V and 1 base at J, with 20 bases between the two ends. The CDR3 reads CAARLEETSNTEAFF. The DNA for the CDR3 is TGTGCCGCCCGACTGGAAGAGACCTCGAACACTGAAGCTTTCTTT.

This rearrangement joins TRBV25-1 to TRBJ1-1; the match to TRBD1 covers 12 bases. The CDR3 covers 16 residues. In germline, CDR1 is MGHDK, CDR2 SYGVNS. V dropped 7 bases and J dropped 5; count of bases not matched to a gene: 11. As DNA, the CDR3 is TGTGCCAGCAACCCCGGGACAGGGGGCTGGGGGACTGAAGCTTTCTTT. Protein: CASNPGTGGWGTEAFF.

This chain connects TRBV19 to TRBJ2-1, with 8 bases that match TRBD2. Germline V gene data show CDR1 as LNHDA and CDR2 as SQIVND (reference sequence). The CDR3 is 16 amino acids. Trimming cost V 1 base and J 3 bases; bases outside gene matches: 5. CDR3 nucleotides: TGTGCCAGTAGTATAGTCCCGGGGGGGTACTACAATGAGCAGTTCTTC. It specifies CASSIVPGGYYNEQFF.

The CDR3 here is CASRAGWDEKLFF. CDR3 coding DNA: TGTGCCAGCAGGGCGGGGTGGGATGAAAAACTGTTTTTT. The chain is built from TRBV28 and TRBJ1-4, with D hard to call. CDR1 is MDHEN and CDR2 is SYDVKM in the germline V gene. The CDR3 loop spans 13 amino acids. V lost 6 bases to trimming and J lost 6 bases, with 11 bases between them.

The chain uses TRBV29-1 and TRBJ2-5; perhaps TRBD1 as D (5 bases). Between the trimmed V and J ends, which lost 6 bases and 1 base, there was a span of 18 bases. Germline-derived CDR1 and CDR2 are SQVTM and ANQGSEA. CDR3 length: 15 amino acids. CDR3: CSVRKYAQGQETQYF. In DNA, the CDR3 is TGCAGCGTCAGAAAATATGCCCAGGGCCAAGAGACCCAGTACTTC.

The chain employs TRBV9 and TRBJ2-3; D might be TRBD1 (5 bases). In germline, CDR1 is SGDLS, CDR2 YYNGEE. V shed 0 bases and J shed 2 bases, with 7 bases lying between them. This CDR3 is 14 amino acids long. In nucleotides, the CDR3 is TGTGCCAGCAGCGTAGAAGGGGCCACAGATACGCAGTATTTT. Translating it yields CASSVEGATDTQYF.

The CDR3 bases are TGCGCCAGCAGCGTGATGACAGGCGGAGATGGCTACACCTTC. Amino acid sequence: CASSVMTGGDGYTF. The chain recombines TRBV5-1 with TRBJ1-2; a weak D match, TRBD1 (6 bases). The ends were cut back, 4 bases at V and 6 bases at J, with 16 bases in the middle. Germline CDR1 and CDR2: SGHRS and YFSETQ. This CDR3 contains 14 residues.

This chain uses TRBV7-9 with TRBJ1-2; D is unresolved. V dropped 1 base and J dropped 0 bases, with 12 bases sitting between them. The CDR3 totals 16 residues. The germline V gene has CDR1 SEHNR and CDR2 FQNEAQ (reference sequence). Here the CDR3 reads CASSLEVLGANYGYTF. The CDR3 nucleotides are TGTGCCAGCAGCTTAGAAGTACTGGGAGCTAACTATGGCTACACCTTC. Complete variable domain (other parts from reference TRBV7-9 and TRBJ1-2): DTGVSQNPRHKITKRGQNVTFRCDPISEHNRLYWYRQTLGQGPEFLTYFQNEAQLEKSRLLSDRFSAERPKGSFSTLEIQRTEQGDSAMYLCASSLEVLGANYGYTFGSGTRLTVV.

The CDR3 loop reads CASSLGTGAGNTIYF. In DNA, the CDR3 is TGTGCCAGCAGCTTAGGGACAGGGGCCGGAAACACCATATATTTT. The chain carries TRBV7-9 and TRBJ1-3; 9 nucleotides align to TRBD1. The germline V gene encodes CDR1 SEHNR and CDR2 FQNEAQ (reference sequence). Trimming at V came to 1 base and at J to 4 bases, leaving 2 bases not matched to a gene. The CDR3 contains 15 residues.